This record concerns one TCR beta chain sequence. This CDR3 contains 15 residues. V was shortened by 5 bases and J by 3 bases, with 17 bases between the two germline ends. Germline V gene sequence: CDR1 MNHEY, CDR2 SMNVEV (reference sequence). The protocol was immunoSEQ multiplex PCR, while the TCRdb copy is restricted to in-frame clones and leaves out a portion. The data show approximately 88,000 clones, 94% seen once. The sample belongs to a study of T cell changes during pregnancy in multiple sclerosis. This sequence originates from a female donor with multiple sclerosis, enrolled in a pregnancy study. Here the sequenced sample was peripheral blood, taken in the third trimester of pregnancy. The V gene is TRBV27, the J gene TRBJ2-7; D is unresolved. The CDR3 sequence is CASSLYRVRVYEQYF. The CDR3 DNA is TGTGCCAGCAGTCTTTATCGGGTCAGAGTCTACGAGCAGTACTTC.